This entry concerns a single T cell receptor (beta chain). Using immunoSEQ multiplex PCR, the repertoire was profiled, and TCRdb retains in-frame clones only, with some absent. The sample consists of under 150,000 clones, around four fifths of them appearing once. These data originate in a study of blood T cell repertoires in COVID-19. Cohorts were assigned according to the clinical history that participants reported. Before being deemed recovered, Cohort 3 donors had two negative PCRs, clearance, or symptom resolution. Germline assignment: CDR1 KGHSH and CDR2 LQKENI. Germline trimming cut 5 bases from V and 6 bases from J; bases unmatched to any gene: 9. The CDR3 has 15 residues.

Material for sequencing was PBMCs or T cells enriched from blood (not recorded which). V usage is TRBV18 and J usage is TRBJ1-4, with TRBD1 identical over 7 bases. The sequence came from a man aged 25-45 years who had recovered from COVID-19. The CDR3 DNA reads as TGTGCCAGCTCAGTAGACAGGCAGGGGGATGAAAAACTGTTTTTT. The encoded protein is CASSVDRQGDEKLFF.